This T cell receptor beta chain was documented in a study of T cells in Graves' hyperthyroidism and ophthalmopathy. CDR3 length: 13 amino acids. Germline V CDR1 and CDR2: LGHNT, FRNRAP. The V and J ends lost 4 bases and 7 bases respectively, with 10 bases between them. TCR beta CDR3 sequences were amplified from RNA transcripts. The study used the HTBI primer set for a first-round RT-PCR of the TCR CDR3. A single record per CDR3 protein comes from TCRdb applying MiXCR to the multiplex PCR reads. The data hold about 540,000 distinct CDR3 sequences, with 46% observed a single time. Study findings and constraints: The model forecast ophthalmopathy, anticipating it by a median roughly 6.3 months before onset. Blood also showed most of the thyroid clonotypes that were expanded above 0.001.

As regards this clonotype: Its target is not known.

The hyperthyroidism was newly diagnosed and had lasted under 2 months; the patients were aged 18 to 65. Diagnoses used clinical symptoms, serum thyroxine and TRAb, thyroid ultrasound and orbital computed tomography. The sequenced material came from peripheral blood or thyroid tissue (not recorded which). The sequence was obtained from a woman between 18 and 29 years old with Graves' hyperthyroidism. The chain carries TRBV12-5 and TRBJ1-4; the D is unclear. The CDR3 sequence: CASGSRTGEKLFF. CDR3 sequence (DNA): TGTGCTAGTGGTTCCCGGACCGGTGAAAAACTGTTTTTT.